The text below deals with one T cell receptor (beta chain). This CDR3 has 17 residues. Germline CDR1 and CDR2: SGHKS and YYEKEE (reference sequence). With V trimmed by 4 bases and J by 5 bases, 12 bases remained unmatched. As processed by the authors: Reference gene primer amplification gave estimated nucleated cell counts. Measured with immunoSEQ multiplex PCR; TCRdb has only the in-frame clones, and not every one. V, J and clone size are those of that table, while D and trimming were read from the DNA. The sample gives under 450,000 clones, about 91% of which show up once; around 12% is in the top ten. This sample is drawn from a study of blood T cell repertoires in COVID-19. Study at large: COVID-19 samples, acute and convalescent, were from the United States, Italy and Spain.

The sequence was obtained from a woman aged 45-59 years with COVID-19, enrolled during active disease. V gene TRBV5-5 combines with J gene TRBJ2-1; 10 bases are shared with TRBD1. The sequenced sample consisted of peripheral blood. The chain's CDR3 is CASSLHDRDRGNNEQFF. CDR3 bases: TGTGCCAGCAGCCTCCATGACCGGGACAGGGGAAACAATGAGCAGTTCTTC.